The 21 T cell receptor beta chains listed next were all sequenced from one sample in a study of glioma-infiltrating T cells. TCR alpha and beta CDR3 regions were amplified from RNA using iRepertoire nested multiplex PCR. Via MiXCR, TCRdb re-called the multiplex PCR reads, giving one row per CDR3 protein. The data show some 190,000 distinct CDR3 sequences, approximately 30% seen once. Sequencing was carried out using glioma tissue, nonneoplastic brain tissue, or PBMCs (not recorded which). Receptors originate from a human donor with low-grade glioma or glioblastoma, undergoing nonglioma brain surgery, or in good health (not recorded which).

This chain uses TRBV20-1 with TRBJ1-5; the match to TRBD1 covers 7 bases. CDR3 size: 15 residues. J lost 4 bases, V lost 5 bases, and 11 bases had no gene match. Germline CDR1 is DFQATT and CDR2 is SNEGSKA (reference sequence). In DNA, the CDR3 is TGCAGTGCTTGGGACAGCCAAGCTCCGAATCAGCCCCAGCATTTT. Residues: CSAWDSQAPNQPQHF.

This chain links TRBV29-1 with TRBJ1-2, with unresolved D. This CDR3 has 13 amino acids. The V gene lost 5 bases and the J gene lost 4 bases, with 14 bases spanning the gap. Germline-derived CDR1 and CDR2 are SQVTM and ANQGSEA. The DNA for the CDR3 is TGCAGCGTTCGATGGAAAGGGCCCTATGGCTACACCTTC. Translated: CSVRWKGPYGYTF.

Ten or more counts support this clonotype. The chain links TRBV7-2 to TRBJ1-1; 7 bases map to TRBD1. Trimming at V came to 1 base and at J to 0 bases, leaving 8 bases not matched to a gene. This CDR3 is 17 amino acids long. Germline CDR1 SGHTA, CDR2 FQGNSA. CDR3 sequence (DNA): TGTGCCAGCAGCTTAGGCCCCGGGACAGCACTGAACACTGAAGCTTTCTTT. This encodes CASSLGPGTALNTEAFF.

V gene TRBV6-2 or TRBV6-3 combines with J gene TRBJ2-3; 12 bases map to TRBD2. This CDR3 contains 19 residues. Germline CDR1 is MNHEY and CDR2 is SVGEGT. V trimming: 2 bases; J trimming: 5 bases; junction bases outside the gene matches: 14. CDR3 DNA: TGTGCCAGCAGTTACCTTGGACTAGCGGGATCCATTCTTCGAGATACGCAGTATTTT. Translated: CASSYLGLAGSILRDTQYF.

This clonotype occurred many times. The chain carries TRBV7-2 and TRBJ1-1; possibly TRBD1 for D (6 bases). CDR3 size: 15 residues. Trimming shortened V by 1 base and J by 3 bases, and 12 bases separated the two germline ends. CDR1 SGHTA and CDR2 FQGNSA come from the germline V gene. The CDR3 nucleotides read TGTGCCAGCAGCTTAGTAGGGCAGGGGCACACTGAAGCTTTCTTT. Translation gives CASSLVGQGHTEAFF.

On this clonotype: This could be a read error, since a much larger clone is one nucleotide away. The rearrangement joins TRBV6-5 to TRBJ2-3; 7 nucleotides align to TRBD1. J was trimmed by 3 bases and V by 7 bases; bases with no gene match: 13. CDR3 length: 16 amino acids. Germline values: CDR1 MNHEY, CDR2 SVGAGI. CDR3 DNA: TGTGCCAGCATACCTGTTCCTAGCAGGGGGACAGATACGCAGTATTTT. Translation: CASIPVPSRGTDTQYF.

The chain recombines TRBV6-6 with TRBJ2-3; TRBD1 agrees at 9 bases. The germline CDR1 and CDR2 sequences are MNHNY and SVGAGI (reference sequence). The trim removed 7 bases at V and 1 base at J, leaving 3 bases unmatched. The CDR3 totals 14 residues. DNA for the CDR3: TGTGCCAGCAAAAGGACAGGGGGCACAGATACGCAGTATTTT. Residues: CASKRTGGTDTQYF.

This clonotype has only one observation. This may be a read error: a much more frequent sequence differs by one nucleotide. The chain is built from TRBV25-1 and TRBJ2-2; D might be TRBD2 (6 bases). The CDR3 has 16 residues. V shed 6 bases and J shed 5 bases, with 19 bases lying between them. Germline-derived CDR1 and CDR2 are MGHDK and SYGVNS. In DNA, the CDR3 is TGTGCCAGCAGCTGGGGGGAACTTGCTTGGACCGGGGAGCTGTTTTTT. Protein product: CASSWGELAWTGELFF.

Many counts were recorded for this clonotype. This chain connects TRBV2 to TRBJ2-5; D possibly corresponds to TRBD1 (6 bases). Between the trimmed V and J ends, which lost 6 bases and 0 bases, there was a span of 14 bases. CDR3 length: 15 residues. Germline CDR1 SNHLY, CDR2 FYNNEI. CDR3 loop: CASSVDRRYQETQYF. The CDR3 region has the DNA TGTGCCAGCAGCGTCGACAGGCGGTACCAAGAGACCCAGTACTTC.

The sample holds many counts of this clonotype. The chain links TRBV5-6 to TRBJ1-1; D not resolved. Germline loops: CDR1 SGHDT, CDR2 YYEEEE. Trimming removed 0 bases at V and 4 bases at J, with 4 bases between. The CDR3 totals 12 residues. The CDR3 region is CASSLGPTEAFF. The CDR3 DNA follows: TGTGCCAGCAGCTTGGGTCCCACTGAAGCTTTCTTT. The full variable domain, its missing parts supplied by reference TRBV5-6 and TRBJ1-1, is DAGVTQSPTHLIKTRGQQVTLRCSPKSGHDTVSWYQQALGQGPQFIFQYYEEEERQRGNFPDRFSGHQFPNYSSELNVNALLLGDSALYLCASSLGPTEAFFGQGTRLTVV.

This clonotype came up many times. Written as DNA, the CDR3 is TGTGCCAGCAGTTACTCGAATGGGCAGCCTGGTGTCTATGGCTACACCTTC. Its translation: CASSYSNGQPGVYGYTF. The V and J genes are TRBV6-2 or TRBV6-3 and TRBJ1-2; D ambiguous. The CDR3 runs 17 residues. V was clipped by 0 bases and J by 4 bases, with 18 bases between them. Germline V gene data show CDR1 as MNHEY and CDR2 as SVGEGT.

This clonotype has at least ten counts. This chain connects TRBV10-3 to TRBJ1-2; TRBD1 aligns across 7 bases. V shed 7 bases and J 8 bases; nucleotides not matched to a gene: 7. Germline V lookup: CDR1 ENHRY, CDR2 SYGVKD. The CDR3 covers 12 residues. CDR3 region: CAITRQGEGYTF. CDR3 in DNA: TGTGCCATCACCAGACAGGGCGAAGGCTACACCTTC.

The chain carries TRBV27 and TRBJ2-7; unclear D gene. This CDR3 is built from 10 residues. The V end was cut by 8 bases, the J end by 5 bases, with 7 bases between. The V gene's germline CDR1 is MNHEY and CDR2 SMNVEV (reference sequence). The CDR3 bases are TGTGCCAGCGGCGACCACGAGCAGTACTTC. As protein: CASGDHEQYF.

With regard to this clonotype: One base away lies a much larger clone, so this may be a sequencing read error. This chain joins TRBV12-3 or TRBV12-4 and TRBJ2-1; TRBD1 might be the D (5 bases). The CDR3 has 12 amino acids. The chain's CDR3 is CASRIQDNEQLF. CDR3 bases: TGTGCCAGCAGAATACAGGATAATGAGCAGTTATTC.

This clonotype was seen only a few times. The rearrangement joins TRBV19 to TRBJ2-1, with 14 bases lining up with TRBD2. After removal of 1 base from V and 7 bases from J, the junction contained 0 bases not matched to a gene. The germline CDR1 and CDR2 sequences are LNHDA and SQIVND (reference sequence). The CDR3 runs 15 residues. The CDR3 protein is CASSIGTSGRNEQFF. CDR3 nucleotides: TGTGCCAGTAGTATAGGGACTAGCGGGAGGAATGAGCAGTTCTTC.

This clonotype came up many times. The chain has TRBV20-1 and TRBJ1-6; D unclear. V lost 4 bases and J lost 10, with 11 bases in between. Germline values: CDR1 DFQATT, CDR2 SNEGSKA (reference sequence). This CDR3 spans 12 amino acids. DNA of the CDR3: TGCAGTGCTAAGGGTTACGGGTCACCCCTCCACTTT. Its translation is CSAKGYGSPLHF.

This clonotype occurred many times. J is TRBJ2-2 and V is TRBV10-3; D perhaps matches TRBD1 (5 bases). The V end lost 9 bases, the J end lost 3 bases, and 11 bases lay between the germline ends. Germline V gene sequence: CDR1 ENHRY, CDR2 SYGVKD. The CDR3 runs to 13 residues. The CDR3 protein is CAITDIDTGELFF. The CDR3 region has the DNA TGTGCCATTACGGACATCGACACCGGGGAGCTGTTTTTT.

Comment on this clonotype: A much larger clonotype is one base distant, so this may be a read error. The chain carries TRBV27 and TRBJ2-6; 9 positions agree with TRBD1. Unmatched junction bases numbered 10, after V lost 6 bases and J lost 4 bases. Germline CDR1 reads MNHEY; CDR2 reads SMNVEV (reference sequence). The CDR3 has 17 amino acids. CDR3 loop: CASSRTGALNGANVLTF. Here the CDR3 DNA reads TGTGCCAGCAGCCGGACAGGGGCCCTCAACGGGGCCAACGTCCTGACTTTC.

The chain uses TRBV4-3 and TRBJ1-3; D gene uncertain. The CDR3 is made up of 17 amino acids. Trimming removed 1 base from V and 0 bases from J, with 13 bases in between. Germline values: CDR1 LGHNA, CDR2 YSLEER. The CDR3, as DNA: TGCGCCAGCAGCCAAGGTCGGGCGGCGGGCTCTGGAAACACCATATATTTT. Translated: CASSQGRAAGSGNTIYF.

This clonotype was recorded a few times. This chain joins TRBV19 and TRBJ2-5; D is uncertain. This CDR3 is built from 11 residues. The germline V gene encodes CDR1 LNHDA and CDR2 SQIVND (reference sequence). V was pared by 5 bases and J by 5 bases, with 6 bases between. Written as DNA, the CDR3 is TGTGCCAGTAGTGTCGCGGAGACCCAGTACTTC. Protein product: CASSVAETQYF.

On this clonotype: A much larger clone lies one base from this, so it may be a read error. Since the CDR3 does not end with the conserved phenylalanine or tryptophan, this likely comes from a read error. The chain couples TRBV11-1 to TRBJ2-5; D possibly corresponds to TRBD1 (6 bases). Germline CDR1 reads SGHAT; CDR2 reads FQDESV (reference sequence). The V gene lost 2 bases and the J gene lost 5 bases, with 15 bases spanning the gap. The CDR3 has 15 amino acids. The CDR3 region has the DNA TGTGCCAGCAGCTTATTCGGCGACCAGGGGGAGACCCAGTACTTA. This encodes CASSLFGDQGETQYL.